One and the same sample provided the 21 T cell receptor beta chains below, sequenced in a study of read filtering for tumor transcriptome and immune sequencing. Molecular barcoded adaptors covering alpha/delta and beta/gamma chains were used on 400 ng RNA. TCRdb processed the reads anew with MiXCR; each CDR3 protein has one entry. The sample has roughly 38,000 distinct CDR3 sequences, 13% seen once. The material sequenced was a population of CD138-negative cells sorted from bone marrow. All receptors come from a donor aged 40 or older with multiple myeloma.

This clonotype has a count of ten or more. V gene TRBV6-5 combines with J gene TRBJ2-2; D is unclear. Germline CDR1 and CDR2: MNHEY and SVGAGI. CDR3 length: 14 amino acids. V lost 5 bases to trimming and J lost 5 bases, with 12 bases between them. The CDR3 spells CASSELSGTGELFF. CDR3 in DNA: TGTGCCAGCAGTGAACTGAGTGGAACCGGGGAGCTGTTTTTT.

This clonotype was recorded at least ten times. The chain recombines TRBV5-1 with TRBJ1-1; no clear D gene. Germline V lookup: CDR1 SGHRS, CDR2 YFSETQ. Trimming removed 4 bases at V and 3 bases at J, with 10 bases between. The CDR3 contains 13 residues. CDR3 protein: CASSRDAYTEAFF. The DNA of the CDR3 is TGCGCCAGCAGCCGTGACGCGTACACTGAAGCTTTCTTT.

This chain uses TRBV28 with TRBJ2-6; 10 bases align to TRBD1. The V gene end was trimmed by 5 bases and the J gene end by 2 bases; junction bases not matched to a gene: 3. The CDR3 has 16 residues. CDR1 and CDR2 from the germline V gene are MDHEN and SYDVKM. CDR3 in amino acids: CASSPTGGAGANVLTF. The CDR3 DNA sequence: TGTGCCAGCAGTCCGACAGGGGGCGCTGGGGCCAACGTCCTGACTTTC.

In this sample, this clonotype turned up many times. The rearrangement uses TRBV29-1 and TRBJ2-3; possibly TRBD1 or TRBD2 for D (5 bases each). V was cut by 2 bases and J by 7 bases, with 16 bases left in between. The CDR3 length is 14 residues. CDR1 is SQVTM and CDR2 is ANQGSEA in the germline V gene. CDR3 residues: CSVEQGKEDNTQYF. CDR3 DNA sequence: TGCAGCGTTGAACAGGGAAAGGAGGACAATACGCAGTATTTT.

Many counts were recorded for this clonotype. The rearrangement joins TRBV20-1 to TRBJ2-5, with D possibly being TRBD1 (6 bases). Germline V gene data show CDR1 as DFQATT and CDR2 as SNEGSKA (reference sequence). The CDR3 loop spans 13 amino acids. Trimming cost V 3 bases and J 5 bases, with 13 bases left between them. CDR3 protein: CSARAGARETQYF. The DNA for the CDR3 is TGCAGTGCTAGGGCAGGGGCTCGTGAGACCCAGTACTTC.

This clonotype was seen a few times. It may be a read error: a sequence one base away is much more abundant. The J gene is TRBJ1-1, the V gene TRBV6-5; D is uncertain. V lost 5 bases to trimming and J lost 3 bases, with 13 bases between them. Germline V lookup: CDR1 MNHEY, CDR2 SVGAGI. This CDR3 spans 14 amino acids. CDR3 coding DNA: TGTGCCAGCAGTGACCGACGGTGGGACACTGAAGCTTTCTTT. It codes for CASSDRRWDTEAFF.

This clonotype was seen repeatedly, ten times or more. The rearrangement uses TRBV28 and TRBJ2-1; TRBD2 matches 7 bases. V shed 10 bases, J shed 8 bases, and the junction held 11 bases outside the gene matches. The germline gives CDR1 MDHEN, CDR2 SYDVKM. The CDR3 loop spans 13 amino acids. The CDR3 loop reads CATHRGSTHEQFF. The CDR3 bases are TGTGCCACCCACCGCGGGAGTACCCATGAGCAGTTCTTC.

There are many counts of this clonotype. The V call is TRBV28, the J call TRBJ2-2; the match to TRBD2 covers 7 bases. Per germline, CDR1 MDHEN and CDR2 SYDVKM. The CDR3 runs 17 residues. Losses at the gene ends were 0 bases for V and 5 bases for J; bases not matched to a gene: 9. Written as DNA, the CDR3 is TGTGCCAGCAGTTTATGGGGTCTGGCGGGAGAGACCGGGGAGCTGTTTTTT. It yields the protein CASSLWGLAGETGELFF.

Regarding this clonotype: A read error may account for a junction end that differs from germline. This chain joins TRBV29-1 and TRBJ2-7; 10 positions agree with TRBD2. CDR1 SQVTM and CDR2 ANQGSEA come from the germline V gene. This CDR3 comprises 16 residues. CDR3 DNA: TGCAGCGTTGAAAGTGGACTAGCGGACCAACAGTACGGGCAGTACTTC. Its translation: CSVESGLADQQYGQYF.

The chain combines TRBV12-3 or TRBV12-4 with TRBJ2-1, with TRBD2 matching 10 bases. Trimming cost V 6 bases and J 2 bases; bases outside gene matches: 4. The CDR3 length is 15 residues. The CDR3 spells CASRTSGRAYNEQFF. Here the CDR3 DNA reads TGTGCCAGCAGGACAAGCGGGAGGGCCTACAATGAGCAGTTCTTC.

This clonotype appeared many times. This chain joins TRBV3-1 and TRBJ2-7, with D hard to call. The CDR3 has 12 amino acids. Trimming stripped 0 bases from V and 0 bases from J, with 0 bases between. Germline lookup yields CDR1 LGHDT and CDR2 YNNKEL (reference sequence). Written as DNA, the CDR3 is TGTGCCAGCAGCCAAGACTCCTACGAGCAGTACTTC. It encodes CASSQDSYEQYF.

This clonotype came up many times. The chain carries TRBV5-1 and TRBJ2-1; D not certain. The ends were cut back, 4 bases at V and 8 bases at J, with 16 bases in the middle. Germline CDR1 is SGHRS and CDR2 is YFSETQ. The CDR3 is 14 residues long. The CDR3 DNA follows: TGCGCCAGCAGCGCGACTTCCCCATTGGATGAGCAGTTCTTC. It translates to CASSATSPLDEQFF.

This clonotype turned up a few times. A read error is possible here, since a much larger clone lies one base away. The J gene is TRBJ2-7, the V gene TRBV4-2; a weak D match, TRBD2 (6 bases). V dropped 1 base and J dropped 5 bases, with 18 bases sitting between them. Looked up from germline, CDR1 is LGHNA and CDR2 is YNFKEQ. The CDR3 contains 16 residues. The CDR3 DNA reads as TGTGCCAGCAGCCAAGCCCCGAGTAACGGGAGTAACGAGCAGTACTTC. The encoded protein is CASSQAPSNGSNEQYF.

This clonotype was counted ten times or more. The chain is built from TRBV7-2 and TRBJ2-5, with TRBD2 identical over 8 bases. From germline, CDR1 is SGHTA and CDR2 FQGNSA. This CDR3 is built from 15 residues. J lost 4 bases, V lost 0 bases, and 4 bases had no gene match. Here the CDR3 reads CASSLARGAAETQYF. The CDR3 DNA follows: TGTGCCAGCAGCTTAGCGCGGGGGGCGGCAGAGACCCAGTACTTC.

As concerns this clonotype: This may be a read error, as it is one base from a much larger clone. This sequence joins TRBV7-2 and TRBJ2-7, with TRBD2 matching 9 bases. The CDR3 runs 14 residues. V was pared by 5 bases and J by 6 bases, with 8 bases of the junction left unmatched. Germline loops: CDR1 SGHTA, CDR2 FQGNSA. CDR3 region: CASSLRLAGSEQYF. For the CDR3, the DNA is TGTGCCAGCAGCCTTCGGCTAGCGGGATCCGAGCAGTACTTC.

This clonotype was counted many times. The chain is built from TRBV5-1 and TRBJ1-2, with no clear D. The CDR3 length is 14 residues. Germline V gene sequence: CDR1 SGHRS, CDR2 YFSETQ. V shed 0 bases and J shed 6 bases, with 12 bases lying between them. CDR3 region: CASSLAVGRDGYTF. The DNA for the CDR3 is TGCGCCAGCAGCTTGGCCGTAGGTAGAGATGGCTACACCTTC.

This clonotype was seen at least ten times. The chain joins TRBV6-1 to TRBJ2-3, with a possible D match to TRBD2 (5 bases). Trimming shortened V by 0 bases and J by 2 bases, and 9 bases separated the two germline ends. Per germline, CDR1 MNHNS and CDR2 SASEGT. The CDR3 has 15 residues. DNA for the CDR3: TGTGCCAGCAGTGAAGCGCCGGGGTCCACAGATACGCAGTATTTT. It codes for CASSEAPGSTDTQYF.

There are many counts of this clonotype. The DNA for the CDR3 is TGTGCCAGTATGGAAGGGGGCGCGGGTGAGACCCAGTACTTC. It codes for CASMEGGAGETQYF. The genes are TRBV19 and TRBJ2-5, with 7 positions matching TRBD1. The CDR3 covers 14 residues. V lost 7 bases and J lost 5; bases outside the gene matches: 10. Germline CDR1 reads LNHDA; CDR2 reads SQIVND (reference sequence).

This clonotype came up many times. The chain combines TRBV19 with TRBJ1-1, with 7 bases aligning to TRBD1. The J segment lost 4 bases and the V segment lost 1 base, leaving 0 bases of the junction unmatched. This CDR3 is 13 amino acids long. Germline V gene lookup returns CDR1 LNHDA and CDR2 SQIVND (reference sequence). The CDR3 nucleotides are TGTGCCAGTAGTATAGCAGGGGGCACTGAAGCTTTCTTT. It codes for CASSIAGGTEAFF. The entire variable domain, with the rest obtained from reference TRBV19 and TRBJ1-1, is as follows: DGGITQSPKYLFRKEGQNVTLSCEQNLNHDAMYWYRQDPGQGLRLIYYSQIVNDFQKGDIAEGYSVSREKKESFPLTVTSAQKNPTAFYLCASSIAGGTEAFFGQGTRLTVV.

About this clonotype: With a much larger clone just one base away, this may be a read error. V and J are TRBV30 and TRBJ2-5, with D perhaps assigned TRBD1 or TRBD2 (5 bases each). Germline V gene sequence: CDR1 GTSNPN, CDR2 SVGIG (reference sequence). The CDR3 spans 13 residues. For the CDR3, the DNA is TGTGCCTGGAGTAAGGGGACCAGGGAGACCCGGTACTTC. As protein: CAWSKGTRETRYF.

At least ten counts were recorded for this clonotype. The chain joins TRBV29-1 to TRBJ1-4; D ambiguous. The germline V gene encodes CDR1 SQVTM and CDR2 ANQGSEA. V shed 6 bases and J shed 7 bases, with 12 bases lying between them. The CDR3 is 12 residues long. The CDR3 region has the DNA TGCAGCGTGTTCGTCTTCGGTGAAAAACTGTTTTTT. Its protein product is CSVFVFGEKLFF.